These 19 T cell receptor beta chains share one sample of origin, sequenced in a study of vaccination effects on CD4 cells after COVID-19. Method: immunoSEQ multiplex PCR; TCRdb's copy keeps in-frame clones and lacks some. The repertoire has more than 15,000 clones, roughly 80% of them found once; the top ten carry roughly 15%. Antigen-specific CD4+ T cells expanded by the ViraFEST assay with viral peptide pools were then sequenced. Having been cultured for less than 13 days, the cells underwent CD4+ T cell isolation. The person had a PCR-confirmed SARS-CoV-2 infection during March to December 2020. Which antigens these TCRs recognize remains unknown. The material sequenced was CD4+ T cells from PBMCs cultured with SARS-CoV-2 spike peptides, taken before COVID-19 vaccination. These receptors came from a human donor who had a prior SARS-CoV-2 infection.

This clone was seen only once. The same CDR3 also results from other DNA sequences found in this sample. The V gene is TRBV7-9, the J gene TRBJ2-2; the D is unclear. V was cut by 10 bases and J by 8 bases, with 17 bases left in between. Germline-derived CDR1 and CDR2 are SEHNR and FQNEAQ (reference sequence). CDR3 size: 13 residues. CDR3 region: CATRTHSGGELFF. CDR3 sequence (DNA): TGTGCCACCAGAACCCACTCGGGTGGGGAGCTGTTTTTT.

CDR3 nucleotides: TGTGCCAGTAGTAAAGAGGGGGCTCCGGTTGAAGCTTTCTTT. This gives the protein CASSKEGAPVEAFF. J is TRBJ1-1 and V is TRBV19; 7 positions agree with TRBD1. The V and J ends lost 4 bases and 7 bases, in that order; junction bases with no gene match: 9. The V gene's germline CDR1 is LNHDA and CDR2 SQIVND (reference sequence). The CDR3 is 14 residues long.

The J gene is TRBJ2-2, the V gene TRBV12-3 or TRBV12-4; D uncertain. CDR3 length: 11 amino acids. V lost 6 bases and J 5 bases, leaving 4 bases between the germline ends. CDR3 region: CASSRTGELFF. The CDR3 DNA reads TGTGCCAGCAGCCGTACCGGGGAGCTGTTTTTT.

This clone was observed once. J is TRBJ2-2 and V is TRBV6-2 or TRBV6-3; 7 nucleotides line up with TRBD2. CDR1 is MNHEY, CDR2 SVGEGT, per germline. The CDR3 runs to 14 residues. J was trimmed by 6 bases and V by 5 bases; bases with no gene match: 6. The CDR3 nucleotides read TGTGCCAGCAGTAGGCGGGAGAGGGCCGGGGAGCTGTTTTTT. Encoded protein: CASSRRERAGELFF.

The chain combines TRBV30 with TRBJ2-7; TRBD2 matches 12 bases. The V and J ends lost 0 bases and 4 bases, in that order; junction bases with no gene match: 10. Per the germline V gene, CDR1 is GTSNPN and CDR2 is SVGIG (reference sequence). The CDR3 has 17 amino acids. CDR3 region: CAWSVGLTSGSWYEQYF. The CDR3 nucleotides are TGTGCCTGGAGTGTGGGATTGACTAGCGGGAGTTGGTACGAGCAGTACTTC.

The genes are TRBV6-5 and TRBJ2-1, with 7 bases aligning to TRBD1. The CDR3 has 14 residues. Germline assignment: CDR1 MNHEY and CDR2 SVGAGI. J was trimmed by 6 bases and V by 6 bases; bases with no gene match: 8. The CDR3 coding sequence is TGTGCCAGCAGATTCTCCCGGACAGGCAATGAGCAGTTCTTC. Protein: CASRFSRTGNEQFF.

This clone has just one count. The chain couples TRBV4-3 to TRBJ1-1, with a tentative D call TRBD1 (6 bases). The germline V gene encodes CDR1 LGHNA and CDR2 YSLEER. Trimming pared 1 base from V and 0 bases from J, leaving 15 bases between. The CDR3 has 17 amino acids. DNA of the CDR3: TGCGCCAGCAGCCAAGGTGGACAGCGTAACATGAACACTGAAGCTTTCTTT. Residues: CASSQGGQRNMNTEAFF.

The CDR3 coding sequence is TGCGCCAGCAGGGGACAGGGGCCCGGGGAGCTGTTTTTT. The encoded protein is CASRGQGPGELFF. V and J are TRBV10-2 and TRBJ2-2, with 10 positions matching TRBD1. V gave up 6 bases and J gave up 6 bases; unmatched junction bases: 1. Germline V gene data show CDR1 as WSHSY and CDR2 as SAAADI. CDR3 size: 13 residues.

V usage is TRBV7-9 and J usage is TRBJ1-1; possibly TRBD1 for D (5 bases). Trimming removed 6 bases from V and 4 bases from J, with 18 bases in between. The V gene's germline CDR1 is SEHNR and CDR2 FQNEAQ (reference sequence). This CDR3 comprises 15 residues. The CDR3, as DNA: TGTGCCAGCAGTGCGGGACCCCCGAGGGTCACTGAAGCTTTCTTT. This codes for CASSAGPPRVTEAFF.

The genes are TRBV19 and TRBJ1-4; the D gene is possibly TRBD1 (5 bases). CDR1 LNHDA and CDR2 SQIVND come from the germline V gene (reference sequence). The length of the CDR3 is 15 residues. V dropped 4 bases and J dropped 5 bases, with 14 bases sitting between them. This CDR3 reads CASSRGRAGNEKLFF. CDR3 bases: TGTGCCAGTAGTAGGGGCAGGGCGGGCAATGAAAAACTGTTTTTT.

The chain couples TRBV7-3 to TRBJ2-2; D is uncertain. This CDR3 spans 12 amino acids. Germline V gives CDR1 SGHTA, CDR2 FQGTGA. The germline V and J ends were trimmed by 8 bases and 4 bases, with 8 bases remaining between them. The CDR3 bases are TGTGCCAGCTCCCCTGGCACCGGGGAGCTGTTTTTT. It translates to CASSPGTGELFF.

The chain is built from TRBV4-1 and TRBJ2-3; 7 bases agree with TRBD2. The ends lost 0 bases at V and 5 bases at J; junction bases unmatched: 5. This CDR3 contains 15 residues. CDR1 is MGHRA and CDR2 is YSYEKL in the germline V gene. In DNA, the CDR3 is TGCGCCAGCAGCCAAGATGCGGGAGAGGGAGATACGCAGTATTTT. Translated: CASSQDAGEGDTQYF.

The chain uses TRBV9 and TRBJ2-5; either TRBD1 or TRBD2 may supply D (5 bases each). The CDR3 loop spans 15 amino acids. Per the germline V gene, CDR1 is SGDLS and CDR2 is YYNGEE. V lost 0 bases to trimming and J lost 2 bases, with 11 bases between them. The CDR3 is CASSVASWGQETQYF. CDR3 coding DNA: TGTGCCAGCAGCGTAGCATCGTGGGGGCAAGAGACCCAGTACTTC.

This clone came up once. CDR3 bases: TGTGCCAGCAGGACCGGACAGACAGGGGGCTTCGAAAAACTGTTTTTT. This encodes CASRTGQTGGFEKLFF. The rearrangement uses TRBV28 and TRBJ1-4; the match to TRBD1 covers 10 bases. V lost 6 bases to trimming and J lost 8 bases; unmatched junction nucleotides: 12. The CDR3 runs to 16 residues. From germline, CDR1 is MDHEN and CDR2 SYDVKM.

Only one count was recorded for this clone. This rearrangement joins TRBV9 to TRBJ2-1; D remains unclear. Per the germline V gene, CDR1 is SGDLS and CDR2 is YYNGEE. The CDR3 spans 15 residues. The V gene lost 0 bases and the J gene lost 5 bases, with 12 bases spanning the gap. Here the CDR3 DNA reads TGTGCCAGCAGCGTAGAGGTAGGACCCGACAATGAGCAGTTCTTC. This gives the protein CASSVEVGPDNEQFF.

The CDR3 DNA sequence: TGTGCCAGTAGTATACGGGCTTTTAACTATGGCTACACCTTC. It translates to CASSIRAFNYGYTF. J is TRBJ1-2 and V is TRBV19, with no clear D. Deletions cut 2 bases from V and 1 base from J, with 8 bases between. The germline CDR1 and CDR2 sequences are LNHDA and SQIVND (reference sequence). CDR3 size: 14 residues.

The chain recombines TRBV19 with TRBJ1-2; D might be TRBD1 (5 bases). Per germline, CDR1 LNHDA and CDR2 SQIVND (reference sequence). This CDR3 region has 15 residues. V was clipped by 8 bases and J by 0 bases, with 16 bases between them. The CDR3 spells CASSRTSDANYGYTF. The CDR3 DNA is TGTGCCAGTTCTAGGACATCTGATGCTAACTATGGCTACACCTTC.

Here the CDR3 DNA reads TGTGCCAGCAGTAGTCGACTAGCCTCCCAAGAGACCCAGTACTTC. Protein: CASSSRLASQETQYF. The chain couples TRBV6-2 or TRBV6-3 to TRBJ2-5; 7 positions match TRBD2. The CDR3 is 15 residues long. From germline, CDR1 is MNHEY and CDR2 SVGEGT. J was trimmed by 1 base and V by 5 bases; bases with no gene match: 7.

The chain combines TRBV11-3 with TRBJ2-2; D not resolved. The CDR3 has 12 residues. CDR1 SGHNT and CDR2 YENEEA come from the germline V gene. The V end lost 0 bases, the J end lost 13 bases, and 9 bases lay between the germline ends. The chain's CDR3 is CASSLDKSLLFF. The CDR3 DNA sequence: TGTGCCAGCAGCTTAGATAAGAGTTTGCTGTTTTTT.